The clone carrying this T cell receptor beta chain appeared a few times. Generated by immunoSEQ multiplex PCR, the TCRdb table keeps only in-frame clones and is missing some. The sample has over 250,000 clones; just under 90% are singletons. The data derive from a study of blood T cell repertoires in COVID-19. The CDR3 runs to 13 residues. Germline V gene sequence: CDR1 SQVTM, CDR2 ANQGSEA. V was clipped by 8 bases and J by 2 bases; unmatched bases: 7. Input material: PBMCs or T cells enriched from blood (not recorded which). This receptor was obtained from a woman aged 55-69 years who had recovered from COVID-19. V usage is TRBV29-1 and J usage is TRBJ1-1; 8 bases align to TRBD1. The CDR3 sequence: CSFRDRLNTEAFF. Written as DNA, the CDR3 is TGCAGCTTCCGGGACAGGCTAAACACTGAAGCTTTCTTT.